One sample yielded the 24 T cell receptor beta chains listed below, sequenced in a study of neurological immune-mediated disorders. TCRdb independently ran MiXCR on the 5' RACE reads; one entry per CDR3 protein. The sample contains approximately 77,000 distinct CDR3 sequences, about 9.7% of which appear only once. The sequencing input was PBMCs. The receptor source for this set is a man aged 50-60 years in good health.

This clonotype has at least ten counts. CDR3 sequence: CASSTQGGSSYNEQFF. The CDR3 bases are TGTGCCAGCAGCACCCAGGGAGGGAGCTCCTACAATGAGCAGTTCTTC. The V call is TRBV9, the J call TRBJ2-1, with 7 bases matching TRBD2. Germline values: CDR1 SGDLS, CDR2 YYNGEE. J lost 0 bases, V lost 4 bases, and 7 bases had no gene match. CDR3 length equals 16 residues.

This clonotype was recorded at least ten times. This chain connects TRBV20-1 to TRBJ1-1, with D unclear. The CDR3 consists of 14 residues. Trimming cost V 6 bases and J 4 bases, with 18 bases left between them. Germline CDR1 and CDR2: DFQATT and SNEGSKA (reference sequence). CDR3 protein: CSANPVLVGTEAFF. The CDR3 bases are TGCAGTGCCAACCCCGTCCTAGTTGGCACTGAAGCTTTCTTT.

The table lists this clonotype with many counts. V usage is TRBV5-1 and J usage is TRBJ2-5, with 7 bases identical to TRBD1. Per the germline V gene, CDR1 is SGHRS and CDR2 is YFSETQ. The ends lost 5 bases at V and 4 bases at J; junction bases unmatched: 14. The CDR3 extends over 16 amino acids. The CDR3 DNA sequence: TGCGCCAGCAGGCCGGTCGGTGACAGGGACCCAGAGACCCAGTACTTC. Translated: CASRPVGDRDPETQYF. Full variable domain (remainder filled in from reference TRBV5-1 and TRBJ2-5): KAGVTQTPRYLIKTRGQQVTLSCSPISGHRSVSWYQQTPGQGLQFLFEYFSETQRNKGNFPGRFSGRQFSNSRSEMNVSTLELGDSALYLCASRPVGDRDPETQYFGPGTRLLVL.

A remark on this clonotype: One end of the junction varies from germline; a read error may be responsible. The V gene is TRBV7-9, the J gene TRBJ1-1; tentative D call: TRBD1 (6 bases). The CDR3 spans 15 residues. Germline V gene sequence: CDR1 SEHNR, CDR2 FQNEAQ (reference sequence). The CDR3 region is CARSLAGAWNTEAFF. The CDR3 region has the DNA TGTGCCAGAAGCTTAGCGGGGGCGTGGAACACTGAAGCTTTCTTT. Variable domain in full (rest from reference TRBV7-9 and TRBJ1-1): DTGVSQNPRHKITKRGQNVTFRCDPISEHNRLYWYRQTLGQGPEFLTYFQNEAQLEKSRLLSDRFSAERPKGSFSTLEIQRTEQGDSAMYLCARSLAGAWNTEAFFGQGTRLTVV.

Note on this clonotype: This may stem from a read error, because a much larger clone lies one nucleotide away. This rearrangement joins TRBV9 to TRBJ1-1; D perhaps matches TRBD1 (6 bases). CDR3 length: 15 amino acids. Germline CDR1 SGDLS, CDR2 YYNGEE. CDR3 amino acids: CASSVDLDSYTETFF. The CDR3 coding sequence is TGTGCCAGCAGCGTAGATCTGGACAGCTACACTGAAACTTTCTTT.

This clonotype was counted many times. This chain connects TRBV7-3 to TRBJ2-2; 11 nucleotides align to TRBD2. V shed 5 bases, J shed 4 bases, and the junction held 9 bases outside the gene matches. The CDR3 is made up of 17 amino acids. CDR1 SGHTA and CDR2 FQGTGA come from the germline V gene. The DNA for the CDR3 is TGTGCCAGCAGCCCTGGGACTAGCGGAGGGGGCACCGGGGAGCTGTTTTTT. It encodes CASSPGTSGGGTGELFF.

This clonotype was observed at least ten times. This sequence joins TRBV6-6 and TRBJ2-7, with D possibly matching TRBD1 (6 bases). In germline, CDR1 is MNHNY, CDR2 SVGAGI (reference sequence). V shed 4 bases and J shed 0 bases, with 13 bases lying between them. The CDR3 runs 15 residues. CDR3: CASSLTGLHSYEQYF. Written as DNA, the CDR3 is TGTGCCAGCAGTTTGACAGGCCTACACTCCTACGAGCAGTACTTC.

In this sample, this clonotype turned up many times. The chain links TRBV5-1 to TRBJ2-3, with D unclear. The germline gives CDR1 SGHRS, CDR2 YFSETQ. V lost 7 bases, J lost 6 bases, and 9 bases lay in between. The CDR3 spans 11 residues. CDR3 sequence: CASREVDTQYF. The CDR3 DNA follows: TGCGCCAGCCGTGAAGTCGATACGCAGTATTTT.

This clonotype was seen at least ten times. CDR3 residues: CASSLALIGDEKLFF. CDR3 DNA: TGTGCCAGCAGTTTAGCGCTAATAGGGGATGAAAAACTGTTTTTT. J is TRBJ1-4 and V is TRBV12-3 or TRBV12-4; maybe TRBD1 (5 bases). Trimming left V 0 bases short and J 6 bases short, with 11 bases between. CDR3 length: 15 amino acids.

This clonotype was seen at least ten times. This rearrangement joins TRBV12-3 or TRBV12-4 to TRBJ2-2; no reliable D call. V lost 0 bases, J lost 0 bases, and 11 bases lay in between. This CDR3 is built from 17 residues. The CDR3 loop reads CASSLALRPANTGELFF. DNA for the CDR3: TGTGCCAGCAGTTTAGCGCTCCGACCTGCGAACACCGGGGAGCTGTTTTTT.

This clonotype occurred many times. V is TRBV9 and J is TRBJ2-1, with D perhaps TRBD2 (6 bases). The CDR3 spans 13 residues. The V gene's germline CDR1 is SGDLS and CDR2 YYNGEE. Trimming cost V 0 bases and J 10 bases, with 11 bases left between them. Written as DNA, the CDR3 is TGTGCCAGCAGCGTAGGGGGCGGGGACGAGCAGTTCTTC. Protein product: CASSVGGGDEQFF.

This clonotype has at least ten counts. V usage is TRBV6-5 and J usage is TRBJ2-7; weak D call: TRBD2 (5 bases). V lost 0 bases and J 3 bases, leaving 9 bases between the germline ends. The CDR3 has 14 residues. Per the germline V gene, CDR1 is MNHEY and CDR2 is SVGAGI. CDR3 nucleotides: TGTGCCAGCAGTTACTCTCCTAGCCGCTACGAGCAGTACTTC. Protein sequence: CASSYSPSRYEQYF.

This clonotype was counted at least ten times. Here the CDR3 reads CASTGSGGLAGDTQYF. In nucleotides, the CDR3 is TGTGCCAGCACGGGATCCGGGGGACTAGCTGGAGATACGCAGTATTTT. This chain uses TRBV12-3 or TRBV12-4 with TRBJ2-3, with TRBD2 matching over 9 bases. V was pared by 7 bases and J by 5 bases, with 13 bases of the junction left unmatched. There are 16 residues in the CDR3.

This clonotype was recorded at least ten times. CDR3 coding DNA: TGTGCCAGCAGGTTGCTAGCTGAGCAGTACTTC. It codes for CASRLLAEQYF. The chain employs TRBV12-3 or TRBV12-4 and TRBJ2-7; TRBD2 is a possible D gene (5 bases). V was clipped by 6 bases and J by 7 bases, with 10 bases between them. This CDR3 comprises 11 residues.

This clonotype was detected many times. The chain is built from TRBV11-1 and TRBJ2-7; D is unresolved. The germline V and J ends were trimmed by 1 base and 0 bases, with 10 bases remaining between them. Germline CDR1 and CDR2: SGHAT and FQDESV (reference sequence). CDR3 length: 15 residues. In DNA, the CDR3 is TGTGCCAGCAGCTTAGGCCGCCGGAGCTCCTACGAGCAGTACTTC. Its protein product is CASSLGRRSSYEQYF. The full variable domain, in which reference TRBV11-1 and TRBJ2-7 provide the parts outside the CDR3, is EAEVAQSPRYKITEKSQAVAFWCDPISGHATLYWYRQILGQGPELLVQFQDESVVDDSQLPKDRFSAERLKGVDSTLKIQPAELGDSAMYLCASSLGRRSSYEQYFGPGTRLTVT.

This clonotype was recorded at least ten times. The chain has TRBV20-1 and TRBJ1-1; 7 bases align to TRBD1. CDR1 and CDR2 from the germline V gene are DFQATT and SNEGSKA (reference sequence). This CDR3 region has 14 residues. J was trimmed by 1 base and V by 5 bases; bases with no gene match: 7. The CDR3 is CSAEAGGSNTEAFF. Written as DNA, the CDR3 is TGCAGTGCTGAGGCAGGGGGTTCGAACACTGAAGCTTTCTTT.

At least ten counts were recorded for this clonotype. V usage is TRBV24-1 and J usage is TRBJ2-2; 10 positions match TRBD2. Trimming removed 3 bases from V and 1 base from J; junction bases left unmatched: 4. This CDR3 is built from 17 residues. Germline values: CDR1 KGHDR, CDR2 SFDVKD. The CDR3 nucleotides are TGTGCCACCAGTGATCTCTTAGCGGGGGGGAACACCGGGGAGCTGTTTTTT. Its translation: CATSDLLAGGNTGELFF.

This clonotype was recorded many times. The V and J genes are TRBV10-3 and TRBJ1-1, with D unresolved. CDR1 is ENHRY, CDR2 SYGVKD, per germline. The V and J ends lost 3 bases and 11 bases respectively, with 19 bases between them. CDR3 size: 14 residues. CDR3 loop: CAISESGRYTQAFF. The DNA for the CDR3 is TGTGCCATCAGTGAAAGTGGGAGATACACACAGGCTTTCTTT.

This clonotype came up many times. This rearrangement joins TRBV3-1 to TRBJ2-2; the match to TRBD2 covers 10 bases. The CDR3 sequence is 17 residues long. V lost 3 bases, J lost 4 bases, and 8 bases stayed unmatched. The germline V gene encodes CDR1 LGHDT and CDR2 YNNKEL (reference sequence). The CDR3 coding sequence is TGTGCCAGCAGCCAGGGCCTAGCGGGAGTTGGCACCGGGGAGCTGTTTTTT. Translating it yields CASSQGLAGVGTGELFF.

This clonotype was recorded many times. The chain carries TRBV9 and TRBJ2-2; the match to TRBD2 covers 8 bases. V dropped 4 bases and J dropped 4; count of bases not matched to a gene: 3. This CDR3 spans 14 amino acids. The V gene's germline CDR1 is SGDLS and CDR2 YYNGEE. CDR3 coding DNA: TGTGCCAGCAGCCCTCGGGGGGGCACCGGGGAGCTGTTTTTT. Amino acids: CASSPRGGTGELFF.

This clonotype was seen repeatedly, ten times or more. This sequence joins TRBV28 and TRBJ2-7; the D call may be TRBD1 or TRBD2 (5 bases each). V lost 8 bases to trimming and J lost 4 bases, with 9 bases between them. From germline, CDR1 is MDHEN and CDR2 SYDVKM. CDR3 length equals 11 residues. The chain's CDR3 is CASRGVYEQYF. CDR3 coding DNA: TGTGCCAGCCGAGGGGTATACGAGCAGTACTTC. The full variable domain, in which reference TRBV28 and TRBJ2-7 provide the parts outside the CDR3, is DVKVTQSSRYLVKRTGEKVFLECVQDMDHENMFWYRQDPGLGLRLIYFSYDVKMKEKGDIPEGYSVSREKKERFSLILESASTNQTSMYLCASRGVYEQYFGPGTRLTVT.

This clonotype was observed at least ten times. The rearrangement joins TRBV20-1 to TRBJ2-3, with D perhaps assigned TRBD1 or TRBD2 (5 bases each). V was cut by 0 bases and J by 5 bases, with 15 bases left in between. CDR1 and CDR2 (germline): DFQATT, SNEGSKA (reference sequence). The CDR3 length is 15 residues. The CDR3 sequence: CSAREPRGLGDTQYF. The CDR3 coding sequence is TGCAGTGCTAGAGAACCTCGGGGCCTTGGAGATACGCAGTATTTT.

This clonotype occurred a few times. This chain uses TRBV28 with TRBJ2-7; D perhaps matches TRBD1 (5 bases). Trimming took 2 bases from V and 1 from J, leaving 18 bases between them. The CDR3 is made up of 17 amino acids. Looked up from germline, CDR1 is MDHEN and CDR2 is SYDVKM. The CDR3 bases are TGTGCCAGCAGTTTAGGTTCCAGGGCGGTGGCATCCTACGAGCAGTACTTC. Protein product: CASSLGSRAVASYEQYF.

In nucleotides, the CDR3 is TGTGCCAGCAGCTTAAGAGTAGCAGGTACCGGGGAGCTGTTTTTT. Its protein is CASSLRVAGTGELFF. The chain carries TRBV7-2 and TRBJ2-2, with no clear D. Looked up from germline, CDR1 is SGHTA and CDR2 is FQGNSA. The CDR3 runs 15 residues. Trimming cost V 2 bases and J 5 bases, with 12 bases left between them.